The 21 T cell receptor beta chains given below trace back to one sample, sequenced in a study of radiotherapy plus CTLA-4 blockade in lung cancer. Some clones are missing from TCRdb's copy, which holds only in-frame ones; the method was immunoSEQ multiplex PCR. The table includes about 110,000 clones, about four fifths detected once. This specimen was peripheral blood, taken from a patient treated with radiotherapy plus ipilimumab. All receptors come from a human donor with non-small cell lung cancer that progressed on radiotherapy plus ipilimumab. Some clones in this sample may be carry-over from other donors' samples.

The chain recombines TRBV6-5 with TRBJ1-1; TRBD1 is a possible D gene (6 bases). CDR1 and CDR2 from the germline V gene are MNHEY and SVGAGI. V shed 7 bases and J shed 4 bases, with 16 bases lying between them. This CDR3 region has 14 residues. CDR3 DNA sequence: TGTGCCAGCACAGGGGTTTGGGGGAGCACTGAAGCTTTCTTT. It specifies CASTGVWGSTEAFF.

V and J are TRBV9 and TRBJ2-1, with D perhaps TRBD2 (6 bases). Germline lookup yields CDR1 SGDLS and CDR2 YYNGEE. This CDR3 region has 15 residues. Trimming pared 3 bases from V and 3 bases from J, leaving 13 bases between. CDR3 loop: CASSARRDHYNEQFF. The CDR3 DNA is TGTGCCAGCAGCGCCCGGAGGGACCACTACAATGAGCAGTTCTTC.

The chain is built from TRBV4-2 and TRBJ1-2; D gene ambiguous. Trimming left V 1 base short and J 3 bases short, with 12 bases between. The CDR3 length is 15 residues. Germline V gene data show CDR1 as LGHNA and CDR2 as YNFKEQ. This CDR3 is CASSQGVGGDYGYTF. The CDR3 DNA follows: TGTGCCAGCAGCCAAGGAGTAGGTGGAGACTATGGCTACACCTTC.

The rearrangement joins TRBV7-2 to TRBJ1-3; TRBD1 might be the D (5 bases). The CDR3 spans 16 residues. Deletions cut 5 bases from V and 7 bases from J, with 21 bases between. CDR1 SGHTA and CDR2 FQGNSA come from the germline V gene. This CDR3 reads CASSRTYSPGSNTIYF. CDR3 sequence (DNA): TGTGCCAGCAGCCGTACTTACAGCCCAGGGAGCAACACCATATATTTT.

The genes are TRBV5-1 and TRBJ2-7; TRBD1 matches at 8 bases. Per the germline V gene, CDR1 is SGHRS and CDR2 is YFSETQ. The CDR3 is made up of 14 amino acids. V shed 4 bases, J shed 4 bases, and the junction held 7 bases outside the gene matches. CDR3 DNA sequence: TGCGCCAGCAGCCCCGGACAGGGCCGATACGAGCAGTACTTC. Translation gives CASSPGQGRYEQYF.

The count of this clone is one. CDR3 coding DNA: TGCAGCGTATCGGGGGGAGGCCCCCGTTTGAACACTGAAGCTTTCTTT. Translated: CSVSGGGPRLNTEAFF. The V and J genes are TRBV29-1 and TRBJ1-1; possibly TRBD1 for D (5 bases). This CDR3 comprises 16 residues. Trimming pared 6 bases from V and 0 bases from J, leaving 20 bases between. The V gene's germline CDR1 is SQVTM and CDR2 ANQGSEA.

DNA for the CDR3: TGTGCCAGCAGTTACCATAGCGGGGGGAACAATGAGCAGTTCTTC. Protein: CASSYHSGGNNEQFF. The V and J genes are TRBV6-5 and TRBJ2-1; the match to TRBD2 covers 10 bases. The CDR3 length is 15 residues. Germline assignment: CDR1 MNHEY and CDR2 SVGAGI. Trimming took 2 bases from V and 5 from J; bases not matched to a gene: 3.

Concerning this clone: At one boundary the junction diverges from the germline segment, which might be a read error. J is TRBJ2-5 and V is TRBV7-6, with 10 bases identical to TRBD2. Germline V gives CDR1 SGHVS, CDR2 FNYEAQ. The CDR3 is 14 amino acids. The CDR3 sequence: CASSLAGARETQYF. The CDR3 bases are TGTGCCAGCAGCCTAGCGGGGGCCCGAGAGACCCAGTACTTC.

This rearrangement joins TRBV6-4 to TRBJ1-5; D gene ambiguous. Trimming left V 7 bases short and J 2 bases short, with 18 bases between. CDR1 and CDR2 (germline): MRHNA, SNTAGT. The CDR3 consists of 16 residues. Written as DNA, the CDR3 is TGTGCCAGCACGGGCTCCCTCGGGGAGGGCAATCAGCCCCAGCATTTT. It is translated as CASTGSLGEGNQPQHF.

The chain is built from TRBV2 and TRBJ1-2; 7 positions match TRBD1. The V and J ends lost 1 base and 4 bases, in that order; junction bases with no gene match: 6. This CDR3 comprises 15 residues. Germline CDR1 SNHLY, CDR2 FYNNEI. The CDR3 region has the DNA TGTGCCAGCAGTGAAGTGGACAGGTATGGCTATGGCTACACCTTC. Its protein is CASSEVDRYGYGYTF.

This chain joins TRBV12-1 and TRBJ2-1. TRBV12-1 is a known pseudogene. The CDR3 runs to 18 residues. CDR3 sequence (DNA): TGTGCCAGCCACCCCCCCCCGGGCCGGCGAGGCTCCTACAATGAGCAGTTCTTC. Translated: CASHPPPGRRGSYNEQFF.

The CDR3 nucleotides are TGTGCCATCAGTGGCGGGACGGCCCGACTGTTTTTT. It translates to CAISGGTARLFF. The chain joins TRBV10-3 to TRBJ1-4; maybe TRBD1 (5 bases). V was clipped by 4 bases and J by 13 bases, with 13 bases between them. Germline assignment: CDR1 ENHRY and CDR2 SYGVKD. The CDR3 extends over 12 amino acids.

The chain employs TRBV6-5 and TRBJ2-3; 8 positions agree with TRBD2. This CDR3 is 13 amino acids long. V shed 7 bases, J shed 2 bases, and the junction held 2 bases outside the gene matches. Germline values: CDR1 MNHEY, CDR2 SVGAGI. CDR3 in amino acids: CASKRETTDTQYF. Written as DNA, the CDR3 is TGTGCCAGCAAGCGGGAGACCACAGATACGCAGTATTTT.

This chain connects TRBV6-5 to TRBJ2-3; 7 nucleotides align to TRBD2. Germline CDR1 MNHEY, CDR2 SVGAGI. Losses at the gene ends were 2 bases for V and 0 bases for J; bases not matched to a gene: 2. CDR3 length: 15 residues. CDR3 in amino acids: CASSYAGDSTDTQYF. CDR3 nucleotides: TGTGCCAGCAGTTACGCGGGGGACAGCACAGATACGCAGTATTTT.

The chain employs TRBV4-3 and TRBJ1-1; no reliable D call. Trimming removed 0 bases at V and 1 base at J, with 15 bases between. The CDR3 is 17 amino acids. Looked up from germline, CDR1 is LGHNA and CDR2 is YSLEER. The DNA of the CDR3 is TGCGCCAGCAGCCAAGAAGGATACATCCAAGCGAACACTGAAGCTTTCTTT. Translated, it gives CASSQEGYIQANTEAFF.

The CDR3 sequence is CASSMTATYYGYTF. CDR3 in DNA: TGTGCCAGCAGTATGACAGCCACCTATTATGGCTACACCTTC. The chain carries TRBV27 and TRBJ1-2; the D gene is possibly TRBD1 (5 bases). Germline V gives CDR1 MNHEY, CDR2 SMNVEV (reference sequence). The ends were cut back, 5 bases at V and 5 bases at J, with 15 bases in the middle. The CDR3 has 14 amino acids.

The chain is built from TRBV30 and TRBJ2-1; TRBD2 agrees at 14 bases. After removal of 4 bases from V and 4 bases from J, the junction contained 12 bases not matched to a gene. The V gene's germline CDR1 is GTSNPN and CDR2 SVGIG (reference sequence). The CDR3 is 18 amino acids. In DNA form, the CDR3 reads TGTGCCTGGAAAGGACTAGCGGGGGGCCGAGCATCTTACAATGAGCAGTTCTTC. This codes for CAWKGLAGGRASYNEQFF.

This chain connects TRBV5-4 to TRBJ1-1; maybe TRBD1 (5 bases). Germline V gene data show CDR1 as SGHNT and CDR2 as YYREEE (reference sequence). The CDR3 totals 15 residues. The ends were cut back, 4 bases at V and 1 base at J, with 14 bases in the middle. CDR3 sequence: CASSKLQAWNTEAFF. The CDR3 nucleotides are TGTGCCAGCAGCAAACTACAGGCGTGGAACACTGAAGCTTTCTTT.

The gene calls are TRBV9 and TRBJ2-3; a possible D gene is TRBD2 (5 bases). Germline V gives CDR1 SGDLS, CDR2 YYNGEE. Trimming left V 0 bases short and J 4 bases short, with 12 bases between. This CDR3 region has 15 residues. The CDR3 DNA reads as TGTGCCAGCAGCGTAGGATTTTCCGGGGCAGATACGCAGTATTTT. This encodes CASSVGFSGADTQYF.

The V gene is TRBV6-5, the J gene TRBJ2-7; possible D gene TRBD2, 5 bases. This CDR3 is built from 14 residues. CDR1 MNHEY and CDR2 SVGAGI come from the germline V gene. V was clipped by 6 bases and J by 1 base, with 13 bases between them. CDR3 sequence reads: CASRPPTGSYEQYF. The CDR3 coding sequence is TGTGCCAGCAGGCCTCCGACGGGATCCTACGAGCAGTACTTC.

The chain employs TRBV4-2 and TRBJ1-1; TRBD1 matches 9 bases. J was trimmed by 13 bases and V by 2 bases; bases with no gene match: 14. Germline V lookup: CDR1 LGHNA, CDR2 YNFKEQ. The CDR3 is 15 residues long. The CDR3 DNA reads as TGTGCCAGCAGCCAATTCGGCGGGGACAGGGAGCGGGGTTTCTTT. Amino acid sequence: CASSQFGGDRERGFF.